This record concerns one T cell receptor beta chain sequence. Its antigen is still unknown. Each of the patients experienced relapse following autologous stem cell transplantation, and their brentuximab vedotin exposure differed. Complete response, partial response or progressive disease was recorded as best response. Repertoires were generated with immunoSEQ multiplex PCR, while TCRdb's copy carries only in-frame clones and drops some. This table holds 130,000 to 150,000 clones, about 81% found once. The CDR3 is made up of 18 amino acids. With 1 base removed from V and 2 bases from J, the gap between germline ends came to 15 bases. Germline lookup yields CDR1 MNHEY and CDR2 SMNVEV (reference sequence). This specimen belongs to a study of PD-1 blockade in classical Hodgkin lymphoma. General study points: Lower baseline TCR diversity marked trial partial responders and progressors. The origin of the repertoire differences remains undefined, with disease activity or prior therapy as possible causes. When set against healthy donors, newly diagnosed patients were reported to show lower baseline TCR diversity.

The source is a human donor with classical Hodgkin lymphoma. This chain connects TRBV27 to TRBJ2-6; D is undetermined. This sample comprised peripheral blood mononuclear cells (PBMCs), obtained before the second cycle of nivolumab. The CDR3 reads CASSLLPGLGAGANVLTF. As DNA, the CDR3 is TGTGCCAGCAGTTTATTGCCCGGCCTGGGCGCTGGGGCCAACGTCCTGACTTTC.